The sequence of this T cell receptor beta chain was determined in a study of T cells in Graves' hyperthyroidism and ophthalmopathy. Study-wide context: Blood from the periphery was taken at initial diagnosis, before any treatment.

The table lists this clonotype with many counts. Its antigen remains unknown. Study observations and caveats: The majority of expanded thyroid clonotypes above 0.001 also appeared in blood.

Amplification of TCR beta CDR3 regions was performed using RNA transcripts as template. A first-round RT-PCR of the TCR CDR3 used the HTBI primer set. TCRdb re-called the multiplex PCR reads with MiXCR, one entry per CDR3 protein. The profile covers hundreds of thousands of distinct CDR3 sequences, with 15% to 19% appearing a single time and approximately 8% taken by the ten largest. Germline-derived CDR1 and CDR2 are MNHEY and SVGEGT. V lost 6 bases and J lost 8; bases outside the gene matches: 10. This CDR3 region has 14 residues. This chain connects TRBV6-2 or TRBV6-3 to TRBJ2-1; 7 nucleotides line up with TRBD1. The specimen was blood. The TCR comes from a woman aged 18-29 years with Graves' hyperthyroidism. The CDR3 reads CASSFPRTGDEQFF. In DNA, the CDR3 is TGTGCCAGCAGCTTCCCCCGGACAGGAGATGAGCAGTTCTTC.